This entry lists 7 T cell receptor beta chains sequenced from one sample in a study of T cells in women clearing cervical HPV infection. The assay was immunoSEQ multiplex PCR, and TCRdb's table has in-frame clones only and misses some. Listed are fewer than 40,000 clones; under 5% falls within the top ten. Sequencing was carried out using blood buffy coat. These receptors originate from a woman aged 18 to 75 with a cervical HPV16 infection that either progressed to CIN3+ or cleared (not recorded which).

About this clone: The CDR3 end is not reached by the read, which stops 3 residues before it; the germline J gene fills it in. The chain has TRBV20-1 and TRBJ2-2; 9 bases are shared with TRBD1. The CDR3 has 14 residues. Germline CDR1 is DFQATT and CDR2 is SNEGSKA (reference sequence). Germline trimming cut 6 bases from V and 1 base from J; bases unmatched to any gene: 3. The CDR3 bases that were read are TGCAGTGCGAAGGACAGGGGGAACACCGGGGAG. Translating it yields CSAKDRGNTGE. The complete CDR3 sequence is CSAKDRGNTGELFF.

With respect to this clone: Read data end 3 residues before the CDR3 end; the end is taken from the germline J gene. J is TRBJ1-2 and V is TRBV15, with 7 bases matching TRBD1. Looked up from germline, CDR1 is LNHNV and CDR2 is YYDKDF (reference sequence). V lost 2 bases to trimming and J lost 6 bases; unmatched junction nucleotides: 21. This CDR3 is 19 amino acids long. The chain's CDR3 is CATSRRTSEYRGSLDGYTF. The DNA read from the CDR3 is TGTGCCACCAGCAGACGAACATCGGAGTACAGGGGATCATTGGATGGC.

Points on this clone: The read gets to within 3 residues of the CDR3 end, and the germline J gene fills in the rest. The chain recombines TRBV28 with TRBJ2-7, with D perhaps TRBD1 (6 bases). This CDR3 contains 15 residues. V lost 5 bases to trimming and J lost 4 bases, with 18 bases between them. Germline V gene data show CDR1 as MDHEN and CDR2 as SYDVKM. The chain's CDR3 is CASSPFPRGSYEQYF. The sequenced CDR3 bases are TGTGCCAGCAGTCCATTCCCGAGGGGGAGTTACGAG.

Of note for this clone: Read data end 3 residues before the CDR3 end; the end is taken from the germline J gene. This chain joins TRBV7-3 and TRBJ2-2; 7 bases agree with TRBD1. The length of the CDR3 is 15 residues. The ends lost 4 bases at V and 4 bases at J; junction bases unmatched: 6. Germline assignment: CDR1 SGHTA and CDR2 FQGTGA. The CDR3 loop reads CASSSRQGPTGELFF. The CDR3 bases that were read are TGTGCCAGCAGCTCGAGACAGGGCCCCACCGGGGAG.

As concerns this clone: From the germline J gene comes the end of the CDR3, since the read stops 3 residues before it. V and J are TRBV7-2 and TRBJ2-1, with 11 bases that match TRBD1. CDR1 is SGHTA, CDR2 FQGNSA, per germline. The CDR3 is 15 residues long. The J segment lost 2 bases and the V segment lost 3 bases, leaving 0 bases of the junction unmatched. The DNA read from the CDR3 is TGTGCCAGCAGCTTGGACAGGGGGCCCTACAATGAG. As protein: CASSLDRGPYNE. The full CDR3 is CASSLDRGPYNEQFF.

Turning to this clone: The read finishes 3 residues shy of the CDR3 end, and the germline J gene is used to complete it. The rearrangement joins TRBV12-5 to TRBJ2-7; 9 bases map to TRBD1. V shed 3 bases and J 5 bases; nucleotides not matched to a gene: 5. Germline-derived CDR1 and CDR2 are LGHNT and FRNRAP. This CDR3 contains 14 residues. The DNA read from the CDR3 is TGTGCTAGTGGTTTAAGGGACAGGGAAAACGAG. It is translated as CASGLRDRENE. The full CDR3 reads CASGLRDRENEQYF.

For this clone: The observed sequence ends 3 residues before the CDR3 terminus, with the missing tail filled in from the germline J gene. The chain combines TRBV28 with TRBJ2-5; weak D call: TRBD1 (5 bases). Trimming stripped 5 bases from V and 5 bases from J, with 9 bases between. The CDR3 is made up of 12 amino acids. Germline loops: CDR1 MDHEN, CDR2 SYDVKM. CDR3 sequence: CASSRGLETQYF. CDR3 DNA (partial): TGTGCCAGCAGTAGGGGTTTGGAGACC. The variable domain in full, completed from reference TRBV28 and TRBJ2-5, reads DVKVTQSSRYLVKRTGEKVFLECVQDMDHENMFWYRQDPGLGLRLIYFSYDVKMKEKGDIPEGYSVSREKKERFSLILESASTNQTSMYLCASSRGLETQYFGPGTRLLVL.